One sample yielded the 19 T cell receptor beta chains listed below, sequenced in a study of OX40 agonist ivuxolimab in advanced cancers. This table comes from immunoSEQ multiplex PCR, and its TCRdb copy is limited to in-frame clones, with some not included. The data contain about 68,000 clones, over 75% of them singletons. Material: CD4+ or CD8+ T cells sorted from blood, obtained in a trial of the OX40 agonist ivuxolimab. These receptor sequences come from an adult with an advanced solid tumor such as melanoma, head and neck, liver or kidney cancer.

This clone was found once. V gene TRBV4-2 combines with J gene TRBJ2-1, with TRBD1 matching over 9 bases. V was clipped by 0 bases and J by 3 bases; unmatched bases: 0. There are 15 residues in the CDR3. Germline-derived CDR1 and CDR2 are LGHNA and YNFKEQ. In nucleotides, the CDR3 is TGTGCCAGCAGCCAAGAGGGACAGGGCTACAATGAGCAGTTCTTC. Its translation is CASSQEGQGYNEQFF.

The V gene is TRBV12-5, the J gene TRBJ2-1; 7 nucleotides align to TRBD1. Trimming removed 6 bases from V and 7 bases from J; junction bases left unmatched: 9. Germline V gives CDR1 LGHNT, CDR2 FRNRAP. The CDR3 loop spans 14 amino acids. The chain's CDR3 is CASGQGTATNEQFF. The CDR3 DNA reads as TGTGCTAGTGGGCAAGGGACAGCTACTAATGAGCAGTTCTTC.

This chain joins TRBV11-2 and TRBJ2-1; TRBD2 matches 11 bases. Germline V lookup: CDR1 SGHAT, CDR2 FQNNGV. The CDR3 has 16 amino acids. The junction had 2 bases not matched to a gene; V was cut back by 4 bases and J by 0 bases. In DNA, the CDR3 is TGTGCCAGCAGCTCGCTAGCGGGAGGCTCCTACAATGAGCAGTTCTTC. Amino acids: CASSSLAGGSYNEQFF.

The V and J genes are TRBV28 and TRBJ1-5; D is unresolved. V was trimmed by 6 bases and J by 7 bases, leaving 16 bases between them. The CDR3 contains 14 residues. The germline V gene has CDR1 MDHEN and CDR2 SYDVKM. For the CDR3, the DNA is TGTGCCAGCAGGCCCCAGAGGGCCGAACAGCCCCAGCATTTT. Translated: CASRPQRAEQPQHF. Variable domain in full (rest from reference TRBV28 and TRBJ1-5): DVKVTQSSRYLVKRTGEKVFLECVQDMDHENMFWYRQDPGLGLRLIYFSYDVKMKEKGDIPEGYSVSREKKERFSLILESASTNQTSMYLCASRPQRAEQPQHFGDGTRLSIL.

The chain uses TRBV4-3 and TRBJ2-4; 9 bases fit TRBD1. Germline V gene data show CDR1 as LGHNA and CDR2 as YSLEER. Losses at the gene ends were 1 base for V and 5 bases for J; bases not matched to a gene: 12. The CDR3 covers 18 residues. The CDR3 sequence: CASSQAYKLGQGQNIQYF. CDR3 coding DNA: TGCGCCAGCAGCCAAGCGTATAAGCTTGGACAGGGGCAAAACATTCAGTACTTC.

The V and J genes are TRBV7-9 and TRBJ1-5; D possibly corresponds to TRBD1 (5 bases). V lost 2 bases, J lost 5 bases, and 13 bases lay in between. Germline assignment: CDR1 SEHNR and CDR2 FQNEAQ (reference sequence). There are 15 residues in the CDR3. The CDR3 DNA reads as TGTGCCAGCAGCTTATCAGGGCAGTTGGATCAGCCCCAGCATTTT. It is translated as CASSLSGQLDQPQHF.

The J gene is TRBJ2-6, the V gene TRBV30, with a possible D match to TRBD1 (6 bases). This CDR3 has 15 amino acids. V lost 1 base and J lost 4, with 11 bases in between. In germline, CDR1 is GTSNPN, CDR2 SVGIG (reference sequence). CDR3 residues: CAWSEGDQGANVLTF. CDR3 in DNA: TGTGCCTGGAGTGAGGGGGATCAGGGGGCCAACGTCCTGACTTTC.

The table lists this clone with a count of one. The chain is built from TRBV19 and TRBJ1-1; 12 positions match TRBD1. This CDR3 is built from 17 residues. Trimming removed 3 bases from V and 1 base from J; junction bases left unmatched: 6. Germline CDR1 reads LNHDA; CDR2 reads SQIVND (reference sequence). The CDR3 is CASSMPPGQGANTEAFF. CDR3 nucleotide sequence: TGTGCCAGTAGTATGCCACCGGGACAGGGGGCGAACACTGAAGCTTTCTTT.

This rearrangement joins TRBV20-1 to TRBJ1-1; D not certain. Per the germline V gene, CDR1 is DFQATT and CDR2 is SNEGSKA (reference sequence). The V end lost 4 bases, the J end lost 10 bases, and 10 bases lay between the germline ends. The CDR3 is 10 amino acids. This chain's CDR3 is CSAKGAGAFF. The CDR3 nucleotides are TGCAGTGCTAAGGGCGCTGGAGCTTTCTTT.

The CDR3 DNA reads as TGTGCCAGCAGCTTGGGACTAGCGGGAGTCTTGAACACCGGGGAGCTGTTTTTT. Amino acid sequence: CASSLGLAGVLNTGELFF. The rearrangement uses TRBV5-8 and TRBJ2-2; TRBD2 matches at 12 bases. Losses at the gene ends were 0 bases for V and 1 base for J; bases not matched to a gene: 4. Looked up from germline, CDR1 is SGHTS and CDR2 is YDEGEE. The CDR3 is made up of 18 amino acids.

This chain uses TRBV5-6 with TRBJ1-6, with D unclear. This CDR3 has 12 residues. V was cut by 4 bases and J by 10 bases, with 9 bases left in between. Germline CDR1 SGHDT, CDR2 YYEEEE. In DNA form, the CDR3 reads TGTGCCAGCAGCCTCCCGGGGTCACCCCTCCACTTT. Translated: CASSLPGSPLHF. Complete variable domain (other parts from reference TRBV5-6 and TRBJ1-6): DAGVTQSPTHLIKTRGQQVTLRCSPKSGHDTVSWYQQALGQGPQFIFQYYEEEERQRGNFPDRFSGHQFPNYSSELNVNALLLGDSALYLCASSLPGSPLHFGNGTRLTVT.

Of note for this clone: In the same sample, other DNA sequences code for this CDR3. This chain links TRBV28 with TRBJ2-5; TRBD2 might be the D (6 bases). V was shortened by 3 bases and J by 5 bases, with 10 bases between the two germline ends. This CDR3 contains 13 residues. CDR1 is MDHEN and CDR2 is SYDVKM in the germline V gene. The CDR3 nucleotides are TGTGCCAGCAGTTTGGGGGGTGCGGAGACCCAGTACTTC. Translated: CASSLGGAETQYF.

This chain uses TRBV29-1 with TRBJ2-2; 7 bases are shared with TRBD1. Trimming at V came to 6 bases and at J to 1 base, leaving 8 bases not matched to a gene. CDR3 length: 15 residues. Germline values: CDR1 SQVTM, CDR2 ANQGSEA. This chain's CDR3 is CSVGMTGLNTGELFF. The CDR3 DNA reads TGCAGCGTCGGGATGACAGGGCTGAACACCGGGGAGCTGTTTTTT.

A single count supports this clone. The chain has TRBV9 and TRBJ1-1, with D possibly being TRBD1 (6 bases). The V gene's germline CDR1 is SGDLS and CDR2 YYNGEE. Deletions cut 3 bases from V and 5 bases from J, with 17 bases between. CDR3 size: 15 residues. This CDR3 reads CASSAQQGGITEAFF. The DNA for the CDR3 is TGTGCCAGCAGCGCCCAACAGGGAGGGATAACTGAAGCTTTCTTT.

This clone was observed a single time. The genes are TRBV30 and TRBJ1-1, with D maybe TRBD1 (6 bases). Trimming removed 4 bases at V and 1 base at J, with 16 bases between. Germline assignment: CDR1 GTSNPN and CDR2 SVGIG (reference sequence). This CDR3 has 15 amino acids. This CDR3 is CAWIPQGNPNTEAFF. The CDR3 nucleotides are TGTGCCTGGATCCCCCAGGGGAACCCGAACACTGAAGCTTTCTTT.

The genes are TRBV18 and TRBJ2-5; 7 bases line up with TRBD1. J was trimmed by 4 bases and V by 4 bases; bases with no gene match: 3. Germline V gene lookup returns CDR1 KGHSH and CDR2 LQKENI. This CDR3 spans 13 amino acids. The CDR3 region has the DNA TGTGCCAGCTCACGACGACAGGGAGAGACCCAGTACTTC. Encoded protein: CASSRRQGETQYF.

This CDR3 reads CASSSDKTTDTQYF. The CDR3 nucleotides are TGCGCCAGCAGCAGCGACAAGACCACAGATACGCAGTATTTT. This sequence joins TRBV5-1 and TRBJ2-3, with no clear D. Trimming removed 4 bases from V and 2 bases from J, with 11 bases in between. CDR3 length equals 14 residues. CDR1 SGHRS and CDR2 YFSETQ come from the germline V gene.

The gene calls are TRBV9 and TRBJ2-6; D gene uncertain. Germline values: CDR1 SGDLS, CDR2 YYNGEE. Trimming pared 4 bases from V and 0 bases from J, leaving 11 bases between. This CDR3 has 16 residues. CDR3 region: CASSSQISSGANVLTF. The CDR3 coding sequence is TGTGCCAGCAGCTCCCAGATCAGCTCTGGGGCCAACGTCCTGACTTTC.

V and J are TRBV28 and TRBJ1-2; D gene unclear. From germline, CDR1 is MDHEN and CDR2 SYDVKM. The CDR3 contains 13 residues. Trimming pared 4 bases from V and 8 bases from J, leaving 14 bases between. Here the CDR3 DNA reads TGTGCCAGCAGTTCACGGATCGGGTCCGGCTACACCTTC. Translation gives CASSSRIGSGYTF.